This TCR beta chain was captured by sequencing in a study of blood T cell repertoires in COVID-19. In the study overall: PBMCs, B-cell-depleted T cells, or T cells were the source of the cDNA or gDNA that made up the material.

Per the study methods: It was from reference gene primer amplification that nucleated cell counts were estimated. Profiling relied on immunoSEQ multiplex PCR, and the TCRdb table lists in-frame clones only, not all of them. V, J and clone size reflect that table, while D and trimming were determined from the DNA. Among some 220,000 clones listed, about 85% were seen once. The CDR3 loop spans 16 amino acids. V lost 0 bases and J 3 bases, leaving 14 bases between the germline ends. Per the germline V gene, CDR1 is MNHNY and CDR2 is SVGAGI (reference sequence). This TCR came from a woman in her fifties or sixties with active or convalescent COVID-19. Sequencing input: peripheral blood. The rearrangement joins TRBV6-6 to TRBJ1-2; D gene ambiguous. CDR3 sequence (DNA): TGTGCCAGCAGTTACTCGGTCCAGACTTCGCACTATGGCTACACCTTC. Translating it yields CASSYSVQTSHYGYTF.